This T cell receptor (beta chain) was recorded in a study of STAT5B mutations in CD4+ large granular lymphocyte leukemia. Study-level background: The CDR3 'QG' motif was associated with a particular HLA allele among healthy donors.

As to this clone: Its specificity is unknown.

The germline V and J ends were trimmed by 0 bases and 0 bases, with 10 bases remaining between them. Germline V gene data show CDR1 as SGHKS and CDR2 as YYEKEE (reference sequence). The CDR3 covers 16 residues. TCRdb's copy holds only in-frame clones and misses some; the assay was immunoSEQ multiplex PCR. The sample shows roughly 34,000 clones, roughly 76% of them seen only once. Study-wide findings and caveats: CD4-sorted patient repertoires seemed more clonal than healthy CD4+ repertoires. Top patient clones used TRBV06 genes more often: 8/27 versus 2/35 in controls.

Buffy coats from healthy blood donors served as controls. J is TRBJ1-3 and V is TRBV5-5; no clear D gene. The sequenced sample consisted of CD4+ T cells from blood buffy coats. This TCR came from a human donor in good health. The CDR3 region is CASSLDSPSSGNTIYF. As DNA, the CDR3 is TGTGCCAGCAGCTTGGACAGCCCGAGCTCTGGAAACACCATATATTTT.